This T cell receptor (beta chain) was obtained from a study of blood T cell repertoires in COVID-19. Study-wide context: The analysed material was cDNA or gDNA that came from T cells, B-cell-depleted T cells, or PBMCs.

Germline V CDR1 and CDR2: MNHEY, SMNVEV (reference sequence). V lost 2 bases to trimming and J lost 0 bases; unmatched junction nucleotides: 7. This CDR3 contains 18 residues. The repertoire was sequenced with immunoSEQ multiplex PCR; TCRdb's copy has only in-frame clones and lacks some. This sample yields 45,000 to 55,000 clones, of which approximately 82% are seen a single time; about 5.2% belongs to the top ten. Sequencing used peripheral blood. The chain links TRBV27 to TRBJ2-1, with TRBD2 matching 10 bases. The receptor comes from a human donor in a cohort sampled during active COVID-19. CDR3 sequence: CASSLVPGLAVSYNEQFF. The CDR3 DNA sequence: TGTGCCAGCAGTTTAGTCCCCGGACTAGCGGTCTCCTACAATGAGCAGTTCTTC.